The 13 T cell receptor beta chains below were found in one sample sequenced in a study of vaccination effects on CD4 cells after COVID-19. Only in-frame clones appear in the TCRdb table, and some are missing; sequencing was by immunoSEQ multiplex PCR. The table has under 60,000 clones, around 80% seen once. Before sequencing, viral peptide pools were used by the ViraFEST assay to expand antigen-specific CD4+ T cells. Cultured cells yielded isolated CD4+ T cells after approximately nine days. The person's infection with SARS-CoV-2, confirmed by PCR, took place between March and December 2020. The antigens of these receptors remain unknown. The sequenced sample was CD4+ T cells from PBMCs cultured with HIV peptides, obtained before COVID-19 vaccination. Stated subset: HIV-1 Nef peptide pool negative control/reference culture. Receptors were obtained from a human donor who had a prior SARS-CoV-2 infection.

This chain connects TRBV18 to TRBJ1-6; 7 bases line up with TRBD1. This CDR3 has 14 amino acids. Trimming at V came to 4 bases and at J to 10 bases, leaving 7 bases not matched to a gene. Germline loops: CDR1 KGHSH, CDR2 LQKENI. The CDR3 DNA reads as TGTGCCAGCTCACTCAGACAGGGAGGCTCACCCCTCCACTTT. This codes for CASSLRQGGSPLHF.

This clone was counted between two and nine times. V and J are TRBV24-1 and TRBJ2-1; TRBD2 matches 9 bases. V was pared by 2 bases and J by 10 bases, with 8 bases of the junction left unmatched. The CDR3 is 15 amino acids. Germline V gene data show CDR1 as KGHDR and CDR2 as SFDVKD. Written as DNA, the CDR3 is TGTGCCACCAGTGATTGGAATAGCGGGAGCGGCGAGCAGTTCTTC. Amino acid sequence: CATSDWNSGSGEQFF.

The gene calls are TRBV9 and TRBJ2-1; D not resolved. With 0 bases removed from V and 2 bases from J, the gap between germline ends came to 24 bases. The CDR3 extends over 20 amino acids. Germline V gene sequence: CDR1 SGDLS, CDR2 YYNGEE. The CDR3 DNA is TGTGCCAGCAGCGTAGAAGGGCGTCAAGACCCACGTCCCACCTACAATGAGCAGTTCTTC. Encoded protein: CASSVEGRQDPRPTYNEQFF.

This sequence joins TRBV27 and TRBJ2-7, with D tentatively TRBD2 (6 bases). The CDR3 extends over 18 amino acids. Per the germline V gene, CDR1 is MNHEY and CDR2 is SMNVEV (reference sequence). Trimming cost V 0 bases and J 4 bases, with 22 bases left between them. CDR3 DNA: TGTGCCAGCAGTTTATCGTTCGGGGGATTGCAGCGGTCGTACGAGCAGTACTTC. It encodes CASSLSFGGLQRSYEQYF.

The chain employs TRBV5-4 and TRBJ2-7; no clear D gene. The CDR3 sequence is 14 residues long. The V end lost 0 bases, the J end lost 0 bases, and 7 bases lay between the germline ends. CDR1 and CDR2 (germline): SGHNT, YYREEE (reference sequence). The CDR3 protein is CASSLDPSSYEQYF. CDR3 DNA: TGTGCCAGCAGCTTGGATCCTAGCTCCTACGAGCAGTACTTC.

This rearrangement joins TRBV1 to TRBJ2-3; the tabulated D call, TRBD1, remains unverified against the DNA. TRBV1 is a documented pseudogene. The CDR3 sequence is 15 residues long. The CDR3 spells CTSSQDRSRADTQYF. The DNA of the CDR3 is TGCACCAGCAGCCAAGATCGAAGCAGGGCGGATACGCAGTATTTT.

This clone appeared once. This sequence joins TRBV7-2 and TRBJ2-7; D is possibly TRBD2 (5 bases). CDR3 length equals 14 residues. From germline, CDR1 is SGHTA and CDR2 FQGNSA. V gave up 0 bases and J gave up 2 bases, with 8 bases separating them. The CDR3 DNA follows: TGTGCCAGCAGCTTAGCGGGAGTCCCCTACGAGCAGTACTTC. Protein sequence: CASSLAGVPYEQYF. Full variable domain (remainder filled in from reference TRBV7-2 and TRBJ2-7): GAGVSQSPSNKVTEKGKDVELRCDPISGHTALYWYRQSLGQGLEFLIYFQGNSAPDKSGLPSDRFSAERTGGSVSTLTIQRTQQEDSAVYLCASSLAGVPYEQYFGPGTRLTVT.

The chain recombines TRBV7-9 with TRBJ1-2, with D possibly matching TRBD1 (5 bases). The germline V gene encodes CDR1 SEHNR and CDR2 FQNEAQ (reference sequence). The CDR3 has 13 amino acids. The V end lost 5 bases, the J end lost 2 bases, and 9 bases lay between the germline ends. The DNA for the CDR3 is TGTGCCAGCAGCCCCGGGGCCAACTATGGCTACACCTTC. It translates to CASSPGANYGYTF. The whole variable domain, remainder taken from reference TRBV7-9 and TRBJ1-2, is DTGVSQNPRHKITKRGQNVTFRCDPISEHNRLYWYRQTLGQGPEFLTYFQNEAQLEKSRLLSDRFSAERPKGSFSTLEIQRTEQGDSAMYLCASSPGANYGYTFGSGTRLTVV.

V usage is TRBV2 and J usage is TRBJ2-5; TRBD2 matches 16 bases. Germline V CDR1 and CDR2: SNHLY, FYNNEI. With 7 bases clipped from V and 4 bases from J, the junction kept 6 bases outside the gene matches. CDR3 length equals 16 residues. The CDR3 coding sequence is TGTGCCAGCATGGTGGGACTAGCGGGGGGGGGAGAGACCCAGTACTTC. It yields the protein CASMVGLAGGGETQYF.

The V and J genes are TRBV3-1 (or the pseudogene TRBV3-2) and TRBJ2-3, with D perhaps matching TRBD2 (5 bases). This CDR3 has 15 amino acids. V lost 1 base to trimming and J lost 0 bases, with 8 bases between them. Germline V CDR1 and CDR2: LGHDT, YNNKEL (reference sequence). DNA of the CDR3: TGTGCCAGCAGCCAAGTCCGGACTAGCACAGATACGCAGTATTTT. This sequence encodes CASSQVRTSTDTQYF.

The chain links TRBV7-8 to TRBJ1-3; TRBD1 is a possible D gene (5 bases). Trimming took 4 bases from V and 8 from J, leaving 15 bases between them. Germline lookup yields CDR1 SGHVS and CDR2 FQNEAQ. The CDR3 loop spans 14 amino acids. Written as DNA, the CDR3 is TGTGCCAGCAGCTCAACCTCCGGGACCCACACCATATATTTT. This sequence encodes CASSSTSGTHTIYF.

V usage is TRBV20-1 and J usage is TRBJ1-5; possible D gene TRBD1, 6 bases. Trimming took 3 bases from V and 0 from J, leaving 21 bases between them. The CDR3 loop spans 18 amino acids. Germline V gives CDR1 DFQATT, CDR2 SNEGSKA (reference sequence). The CDR3 region is CSASSWDRGRYSNQPQHF. The DNA for the CDR3 is TGCAGTGCTAGTTCATGGGATCGGGGGCGATATAGCAATCAGCCCCAGCATTTT.

The chain recombines TRBV30 with TRBJ2-3; D gene uncertain. Germline V gives CDR1 GTSNPN, CDR2 SVGIG (reference sequence). V lost 2 bases and J 0 bases, leaving 3 bases between the germline ends. The CDR3 runs to 12 residues. The CDR3 DNA sequence: TGTGCCTGGAGTCAGAGCACAGATACGCAGTATTTT. Translated, it gives CAWSQSTDTQYF. Complete variable domain (other parts from reference TRBV30 and TRBJ2-3): SQTIHQWPATLVQPVGSPLSLECTVEGTSNPNLYWYRQAAGRGLQLLFYSVGIGQISSEVPQNLSASRPQDRQFILSSKKLLLSDSGFYLCAWSQSTDTQYFGPGTRLTVL.